The 24 T cell receptor beta chains in this list originate from one sample, sequenced in a study of T cell changes during pregnancy in multiple sclerosis. Assay: immunoSEQ multiplex PCR; the TCRdb copy retains only in-frame clones and omits some. The profile shows tens of thousands of clones, around nine tenths of them singletons. Sequences were derived from peripheral blood, sampled in the third trimester of pregnancy. These TCRs come from a female donor with multiple sclerosis, enrolled in a pregnancy study.

The gene calls are TRBV5-4 and TRBJ2-1; tentatively, D is TRBD2 (6 bases). The V gene's germline CDR1 is SGHNT and CDR2 YYREEE (reference sequence). The CDR3 loop spans 13 amino acids. Trimming left V 5 bases short and J 7 bases short, with 13 bases between. Here the CDR3 reads CASSRRGQNEQFF. CDR3 nucleotides: TGTGCCAGCAGTAGGAGGGGCCAAAATGAGCAGTTCTTC.

J is TRBJ1-3 and V is TRBV6-5, with 9 bases matching TRBD1. The CDR3 has 15 amino acids. Germline CDR1 reads MNHEY; CDR2 reads SVGAGI. V lost 6 bases, J lost 3 bases, and 6 bases stayed unmatched. The CDR3 loop reads CASSPVTGGGNTIYF. The CDR3, as DNA: TGTGCCAGCAGCCCAGTGACAGGGGGTGGAAACACCATATATTTT.

The rearrangement uses TRBV4-1 and TRBJ2-7; 8 bases agree with TRBD1. CDR1 is MGHRA, CDR2 YSYEKL, per germline. V dropped 4 bases and J dropped 2; count of bases not matched to a gene: 10. The CDR3 contains 16 residues. This chain's CDR3 is CASSPTPGQDTYEQYF. CDR3 bases: TGCGCCAGCAGCCCTACTCCGGGACAGGACACCTACGAGCAGTACTTC.

The chain uses TRBV4-1 and TRBJ2-7; weak D call: TRBD2 (5 bases). The CDR3 sequence is 16 residues long. Germline V gene lookup returns CDR1 MGHRA and CDR2 YSYEKL. V lost 0 bases to trimming and J lost 6 bases, with 18 bases between them. The CDR3 here is CASSQETAGGRREQYF. Written as DNA, the CDR3 is TGCGCCAGCAGCCAAGAAACGGCGGGCGGACGACGCGAGCAGTACTTC.

DNA for the CDR3: TGTGCCAGCAGCTTAGGCGCCTACGAGCAGTACTTC. Translation: CASSLGAYEQYF. The chain carries TRBV13 and TRBJ2-7; D gene unclear. V was shortened by 0 bases and J by 2 bases, with 2 bases between the two germline ends. In germline, CDR1 is PRHDT, CDR2 FYEKMQ (reference sequence). The CDR3 runs to 12 residues. Combining the CDR3 with reference TRBV13 and TRBJ2-7 gives the whole variable domain AAGVIQSPRHLIKEKRETATLKCYPIPRHDTVYWYQQGPGQDPQFLISFYEKMQSDKGSIPDRFSAQQFSDYHSELNMSSLELGDSALYFCASSLGAYEQYFGPGTRLTVT.

The chain uses TRBV19 and TRBJ2-7; 7 bases line up with TRBD1. Germline V gives CDR1 LNHDA, CDR2 SQIVND (reference sequence). The CDR3 is made up of 14 amino acids. V shed 8 bases and J 2 bases; nucleotides not matched to a gene: 9. In DNA form, the CDR3 reads TGTGCCAGTCACCGGGACAGAACCCCCTACGAGCAGTACTTC. It specifies CASHRDRTPYEQYF.

The chain employs TRBV28 and TRBJ2-1, with 7 bases lining up with TRBD2. Trimming cost V 6 bases and J 0 bases; bases outside gene matches: 2. Germline assignment: CDR1 MDHEN and CDR2 SYDVKM. The CDR3 is made up of 14 amino acids. Here the CDR3 reads CASSRDYSYNEQFF. The CDR3 region has the DNA TGTGCCAGCAGCCGGGACTACTCCTACAATGAGCAGTTCTTC.

By proportion, this clone is medium-sized (0.01 to 0.1%). V gene TRBV28 combines with J gene TRBJ2-3, with 9 nucleotides matching TRBD1. The CDR3 is 14 amino acids. Germline V gene lookup returns CDR1 MDHEN and CDR2 SYDVKM. V lost 7 bases and J lost 3; bases outside the gene matches: 5. CDR3 sequence: CASKRTGVTDTQYF. CDR3 bases: TGTGCCAGCAAAAGGACAGGGGTGACAGATACGCAGTATTTT.

This clone was seen a few times. The genes are TRBV27 and TRBJ2-7; 9 bases agree with TRBD1. The germline V gene encodes CDR1 MNHEY and CDR2 SMNVEV (reference sequence). CDR3 size: 14 residues. The trim removed 7 bases at V and 1 base at J, leaving 5 bases unmatched. CDR3 in amino acids: CASNKGTGSYEQYF. CDR3 nucleotide sequence: TGTGCCAGCAACAAAGGGACAGGGTCCTACGAGCAGTACTTC.

The chain joins TRBV28 to TRBJ1-1; a weak D match, TRBD1 (5 bases). CDR1 and CDR2 from the germline V gene are MDHEN and SYDVKM. Trimming took off 3 bases at V and 8 bases at J, with 7 bases between the two ends. The CDR3 has 11 residues. This chain's CDR3 is CASSFTGEAFF. As DNA, the CDR3 is TGTGCCAGCAGTTTCACAGGAGAAGCTTTCTTT.

The V and J genes are TRBV15 and TRBJ2-7; no clear D gene. Trimming removed 5 bases at V and 7 bases at J, with 12 bases between. Germline V gene data show CDR1 as LNHNV and CDR2 as YYDKDF (reference sequence). The CDR3 totals 12 residues. In DNA form, the CDR3 reads TGTGCCACCAGCTCCCCCATCGGGGAGCAGTACTTC. Translated, it gives CATSSPIGEQYF. The full variable domain, with the rest looked up from reference TRBV15 and TRBJ2-7, is DAMVIQNPRYQVTQFGKPVTLSCSQTLNHNVMYWYQQKSSQAPKLLFHYYDKDFNNEADTPDNFQSRRPNTSFCFLDIRSPGLGDTAMYLCATSSPIGEQYFGPGTRLTVT.

This chain links TRBV6-4 with TRBJ2-3; D gene unclear. Trimming left V 3 bases short and J 2 bases short, with 12 bases between. The CDR3 has 15 amino acids. Germline V lookup: CDR1 MRHNA, CDR2 SNTAGT. The CDR3 loop is CASSEDSVSTDTQYF. The CDR3 nucleotides read TGTGCCAGCAGTGAAGACTCCGTTTCCACAGATACGCAGTATTTT.

V and J are TRBV11-2 and TRBJ1-2; 8 nucleotides align to TRBD1. J was trimmed by 6 bases and V by 3 bases; bases with no gene match: 12. Germline V gene data show CDR1 as SGHAT and CDR2 as FQNNGV. CDR3 length: 16 residues. The CDR3 is CASSLFGAGGVNGYTF. CDR3 DNA sequence: TGTGCCAGCAGCTTGTTTGGGGCAGGGGGCGTCAATGGCTACACCTTC.

In its sample, this clone was seen once. The rearrangement links TRBV5-1 to TRBJ2-5, with 8 bases lining up with TRBD2. Germline V gene lookup returns CDR1 SGHRS and CDR2 YFSETQ. Unmatched junction bases numbered 2, after V lost 4 bases and J lost 0 bases. The CDR3 has 14 amino acids. CDR3 bases: TGCGCCAGCAGCCTACTAGCGGACCAAGAGACCCAGTACTTC. This gives the protein CASSLLADQETQYF.

J is TRBJ1-5 and V is TRBV19; D perhaps matches TRBD1 (6 bases). The ends were cut back, 2 bases at V and 6 bases at J, with 8 bases in the middle. Per germline, CDR1 LNHDA and CDR2 SQIVND (reference sequence). The CDR3 runs to 13 residues. The CDR3, as DNA: TGTGCCAGTAGTATATTAGGGGGTCAGCCCCAGCATTTT. It encodes CASSILGGQPQHF. Full variable domain (missing parts from reference TRBV19 and TRBJ1-5): DGGITQSPKYLFRKEGQNVTLSCEQNLNHDAMYWYRQDPGQGLRLIYYSQIVNDFQKGDIAEGYSVSREKKESFPLTVTSAQKNPTAFYLCASSILGGQPQHFGDGTRLSIL.

V and J are TRBV27 and TRBJ1-1; 7 nucleotides align to TRBD1. Per the germline V gene, CDR1 is MNHEY and CDR2 is SMNVEV (reference sequence). The CDR3 covers 15 residues. J lost 6 bases, V lost 6 bases, and 13 bases had no gene match. The CDR3 region is CASRSPTGKSSEAFF. CDR3 DNA sequence: TGTGCCAGCAGATCCCCGACAGGGAAATCTTCTGAAGCTTTCTTT.

CDR3 loop: CASSFQQGDTEAFF. The DNA of the CDR3 is TGTGCCAGCAGCTTTCAACAGGGGGATACTGAAGCTTTCTTT. The chain recombines TRBV7-9 with TRBJ1-1; 8 bases line up with TRBD1. V dropped 3 bases and J dropped 5; count of bases not matched to a gene: 5. Germline V lookup: CDR1 SEHNR, CDR2 FQNEAQ (reference sequence). The CDR3 covers 14 residues.

The CDR3 loop reads CASSPTGVETQYF. CDR3 nucleotide sequence: TGTGCCAGCAGCCCCACAGGGGTAGAGACCCAGTACTTC. The V call is TRBV5-8, the J call TRBJ2-5, with 7 bases aligning to TRBD1. The germline V gene encodes CDR1 SGHTS and CDR2 YDEGEE. The CDR3 sequence is 13 residues long. V trimming: 4 bases; J trimming: 4 bases; junction bases outside the gene matches: 4.

The V call is TRBV28, the J call TRBJ1-5; TRBD1 matches at 8 bases. V lost 7 bases to trimming and J lost 6 bases; unmatched junction nucleotides: 11. This CDR3 has 15 amino acids. Germline V gene sequence: CDR1 MDHEN, CDR2 SYDVKM. CDR3 amino acids: CASTPSTGVVQPQHF. The DNA of the CDR3 is TGTGCCAGCACTCCCTCGACAGGGGTGGTTCAGCCCCAGCATTTT.

The genes are TRBV28 and TRBJ2-7; 8 bases line up with TRBD2. The CDR3 covers 15 residues. V gave up 8 bases and J gave up 0 bases; unmatched junction bases: 9. Germline V gene lookup returns CDR1 MDHEN and CDR2 SYDVKM. CDR3 residues: CASLQTSGHSYEQYF. DNA for the CDR3: TGTGCCAGCCTTCAAACTAGCGGACACTCCTACGAGCAGTACTTC.

This clone was seen only once. V usage is TRBV5-1 and J usage is TRBJ2-5, with 7 bases aligning to TRBD1. With 0 bases clipped from V and 2 bases from J, the junction kept 7 bases outside the gene matches. The germline V gene has CDR1 SGHRS and CDR2 YFSETQ. The CDR3 extends over 16 amino acids. DNA for the CDR3: TGCGCCAGCAGCTTGGGACAGGGTGGGGGACAAGAGACCCAGTACTTC. Its protein is CASSLGQGGGQETQYF. The variable domain in full, with the rest retrieved from reference TRBV5-1 and TRBJ2-5, is KAGVTQTPRYLIKTRGQQVTLSCSPISGHRSVSWYQQTPGQGLQFLFEYFSETQRNKGNFPGRFSGRQFSNSRSEMNVSTLELGDSALYLCASSLGQGGGQETQYFGPGTRLLVL.

The chain has TRBV7-2 and TRBJ1-1; weak D call: TRBD1 (6 bases). There are 14 residues in the CDR3. Germline V CDR1 and CDR2: SGHTA, FQGNSA. Trimming stripped 5 bases from V and 1 base from J, with 11 bases between. In DNA, the CDR3 is TGTGCCAGCAGCCAGGGGTCCGGGAACACTGAAGCTTTCTTT. It specifies CASSQGSGNTEAFF.

Only a few counts were recorded for this clone. The gene calls are TRBV5-1 and TRBJ1-1; 8 bases fit TRBD1. CDR1 is SGHRS, CDR2 YFSETQ, per germline. The ends lost 4 bases at V and 1 base at J; junction bases unmatched: 3. The CDR3 extends over 14 amino acids. The CDR3 DNA sequence: TGCGCCAGCAGCATGGACAGGGCGAACACTGAAGCTTTCTTT. Its translation is CASSMDRANTEAFF.

The chain recombines TRBV29-1 with TRBJ2-3; maybe TRBD1 (6 bases). Trimming cost V 3 bases and J 2 bases, with 27 bases left between them. Germline-derived CDR1 and CDR2 are SQVTM and ANQGSEA. The CDR3 loop spans 19 amino acids. The CDR3 sequence is CSVDLGAGAIPLDTDTQYF. In nucleotides, the CDR3 is TGCAGCGTTGATTTGGGGGCAGGCGCCATACCTTTGGACACAGATACGCAGTATTTT.